These 26 T cell receptor beta chains originate from one sample sequenced in a study of blood T cells in healthy people across ages. Together with a sample-barcoded 5' primer, a J-beta primer mix was included in a second PCR lasting about 7 to 12 cycles. TCRdb reanalysed the 5' RACE reads using MiXCR and keeps one entry per CDR3 protein. The sample lists 1,500,000 or so distinct CDR3 sequences; less than 45% were seen once. The sequencing sample was made of blood. The source of these receptors is a woman younger than 30 in good health.

V is TRBV15 and J is TRBJ2-5; D not resolved. Germline CDR1 reads LNHNV; CDR2 reads YYDKDF (reference sequence). The CDR3 spans 12 residues. The V end was cut by 0 bases, the J end by 11 bases, with 10 bases between. In DNA, the CDR3 is TGTGCCACCAGCAGAGATAACAGACATCAGTACTTC. Translated, it gives CATSRDNRHQYF.

This clonotype was counted between two and nine times. The chain carries TRBV7-2 and TRBJ2-5; D possibly corresponds to TRBD1 (6 bases). The germline CDR1 and CDR2 sequences are SGHTA and FQGNSA. The CDR3 is 14 amino acids. The V end was cut by 3 bases, the J end by 5 bases, with 13 bases between. In nucleotides, the CDR3 is TGTGCCAGCAGCTTCCTCAGGGGCCGGGAGACCCAGTACTTC. Protein: CASSFLRGRETQYF.

This clonotype was counted a few times. The chain links TRBV6-2 or TRBV6-3 to TRBJ1-1; D perhaps matches TRBD1 (5 bases). Germline CDR1 and CDR2: MNHEY and SVGEGT. V shed 6 bases and J shed 4 bases, with 18 bases lying between them. The CDR3 extends over 15 amino acids. CDR3 sequence: CASRAAGFPVTEAFF. The CDR3, as DNA: TGTGCCAGCAGGGCCGCAGGGTTCCCGGTCACTGAAGCTTTCTTT.

The chain uses TRBV4-3 and TRBJ2-3; TRBD2 agrees at 14 bases. CDR1 and CDR2 from the germline V gene are LGHNA and YSLEER. V lost 6 bases to trimming and J lost 2 bases; unmatched junction nucleotides: 4. There are 16 residues in the CDR3. The CDR3 protein is CASSRLAGGHTDTQYF. DNA for the CDR3: TGCGCCAGCAGTCGACTAGCGGGAGGGCACACAGATACGCAGTATTTT.

The chain combines TRBV20-1 with TRBJ2-1, with D uncertain. Trimming took 3 bases from V and 7 from J, leaving 7 bases between them. The CDR3 has 11 amino acids. Germline lookup yields CDR1 DFQATT and CDR2 SNEGSKA (reference sequence). CDR3 sequence: CSARLFNEQFF. CDR3 nucleotide sequence: TGCAGTGCTAGGTTGTTTAATGAGCAGTTCTTC.

The chain is built from TRBV29-1 and TRBJ2-1; D unclear. The assigned J gene may be wrong: the sequence end matches TRBJ2-7 better. Germline CDR1 SQVTM, CDR2 ANQGSEA. This CDR3 spans 15 amino acids. The CDR3 DNA reads as TGCAGCGTCATCGGACCTTACGTTGAATACAATGAGCAGTACTTC. It is translated as CSVIGPYVEYNEQYF.

This clonotype has a handful of counts. This chain joins TRBV15 and TRBJ2-7; 7 bases are a match to TRBD1. Trimming took 3 bases from V and 2 from J; bases not matched to a gene: 7. Looked up from germline, CDR1 is LNHNV and CDR2 is YYDKDF (reference sequence). The CDR3 is 15 amino acids. CDR3 in DNA: TGTGCCACCAGCAGTTGGGATCAGGGGGCCTACGAGCAGTACTTC. It specifies CATSSWDQGAYEQYF. Complete variable domain (other parts from reference TRBV15 and TRBJ2-7): DAMVIQNPRYQVTQFGKPVTLSCSQTLNHNVMYWYQQKSSQAPKLLFHYYDKDFNNEADTPDNFQSRRPNTSFCFLDIRSPGLGDTAMYLCATSSWDQGAYEQYFGPGTRLTVT.

V is TRBV12-3 or TRBV12-4 and J is TRBJ1-1; D not certain. With 6 bases removed from V and 4 bases from J, the gap between germline ends came to 15 bases. The CDR3 contains 14 residues. CDR3 residues: CASRTKVLVTEAFF. Here the CDR3 DNA reads TGTGCCAGCAGGACTAAGGTGTTGGTCACTGAAGCTTTCTTT.

The chain joins TRBV9 to TRBJ2-2; 10 nucleotides agree with TRBD1. Germline V gene data show CDR1 as SGDLS and CDR2 as YYNGEE. With 3 bases clipped from V and 4 bases from J, the junction kept 6 bases outside the gene matches. The CDR3 is 16 amino acids. The CDR3 region is CASSGPGQGGTGELFF. CDR3 nucleotides: TGTGCCAGCAGCGGACCCGGACAGGGGGGCACCGGGGAGCTGTTTTTT.

V and J are TRBV27 and TRBJ1-5; possible D gene TRBD1, 6 bases. V lost 4 bases to trimming and J lost 6 bases, with 10 bases between them. There are 13 residues in the CDR3. Germline V lookup: CDR1 MNHEY, CDR2 SMNVEV (reference sequence). The CDR3 is CASSSSGAQPQHF. In DNA, the CDR3 is TGTGCCAGCAGTTCCTCGGGGGCTCAGCCCCAGCATTTT.

The chain is built from TRBV28 and TRBJ2-7; 8 bases align to TRBD1. The CDR3 totals 14 residues. Per germline, CDR1 MDHEN and CDR2 SYDVKM. J gave up 3 bases and V 5 bases, and 6 bases lay outside the gene matches. The CDR3 loop reads CASSPRGQDYEQYF. In DNA form, the CDR3 reads TGTGCCAGCAGTCCGCGGGGACAGGACTACGAGCAGTACTTC. Full variable domain (remainder filled in from reference TRBV28 and TRBJ2-7): DVKVTQSSRYLVKRTGEKVFLECVQDMDHENMFWYRQDPGLGLRLIYFSYDVKMKEKGDIPEGYSVSREKKERFSLILESASTNQTSMYLCASSPRGQDYEQYFGPGTRLTVT.

The chain combines TRBV6-2 or TRBV6-3 with TRBJ1-6; D possibly corresponds to TRBD1 (5 bases). The CDR3 covers 16 residues. Trimming stripped 6 bases from V and 2 bases from J, with 14 bases between. Germline V gene lookup returns CDR1 MNHEY and CDR2 SVGEGT. The CDR3 coding sequence is TGTGCCAGCAGCCGTAGACAGACTACCTATAATTCACCCCTCCACTTT. Protein sequence: CASSRRQTTYNSPLHF.

This clonotype was seen only a few times. This chain links TRBV6-2 or TRBV6-3 with TRBJ2-3; tentatively, D is TRBD1 or TRBD2 (6 bases each). V lost 6 bases and J lost 2, with 12 bases in between. From germline, CDR1 is MNHEY and CDR2 SVGEGT. This CDR3 has 14 residues. CDR3 DNA: TGTGCCAGCAGGGCCGGGGGCTTCACAGATACGCAGTATTTT. Translated: CASRAGGFTDTQYF.

The chain couples TRBV19 to TRBJ1-2, with a possible D match to TRBD1 (6 bases). The CDR3 totals 15 residues. The germline CDR1 and CDR2 sequences are LNHDA and SQIVND (reference sequence). Trimming stripped 4 bases from V and 2 bases from J, with 14 bases between. The CDR3, as DNA: TGTGCCAGTAGTAAATACAGGGTTGGGAACTATGGCTACACCTTC. Translating it yields CASSKYRVGNYGYTF.

The chain recombines TRBV10-3 with TRBJ2-7, with D possibly TRBD1 on 5 matching bases. Germline V gene data show CDR1 as ENHRY and CDR2 as SYGVKD. V was pared by 0 bases and J by 7 bases, with 13 bases between. The CDR3 extends over 14 amino acids. Written as DNA, the CDR3 is TGTGCCATCAGTGAGTCGGGCAGGGTGGATGAGCAGTACTTC. This translates into CAISESGRVDEQYF.

The chain carries TRBV7-8 and TRBJ2-3, with D possibly matching TRBD2 (6 bases). Trimming removed 5 bases from V and 0 bases from J, with 15 bases in between. The CDR3 length is 16 residues. Looked up from germline, CDR1 is SGHVS and CDR2 is FQNEAQ. The CDR3 sequence: CASSRRAGFSTDTQYF. DNA of the CDR3: TGTGCCAGCAGCCGCAGGGCGGGGTTTAGCACAGATACGCAGTATTTT.

The rearrangement joins TRBV12-3 or TRBV12-4 to TRBJ2-4, with a tentative D call TRBD1 (5 bases). The V end lost 6 bases, the J end lost 0 bases, and 9 bases lay between the germline ends. The CDR3 has 14 residues. The CDR3 protein is CASRDTSAKNIQYF. The DNA for the CDR3 is TGTGCCAGCAGGGACACTTCAGCCAAAAACATTCAGTACTTC.

V usage is TRBV5-1 and J usage is TRBJ2-1; 12 positions match TRBD2. The germline V gene has CDR1 SGHRS and CDR2 YFSETQ. V lost 0 bases and J lost 9; bases outside the gene matches: 4. The CDR3 is 15 amino acids. CDR3 sequence (DNA): TGCGCCAGCAGCTTGGGACTAGCGGGAGCGGTTGAGCAGTTCTTC. Protein: CASSLGLAGAVEQFF.

Comments on this clonotype: This may be a read error, as it is one base from a much larger clone. This chain uses TRBV12-3 or TRBV12-4 with TRBJ2-3, with D tentatively TRBD1 (5 bases). V lost 5 bases, J lost 3 bases, and 12 bases lay in between. The CDR3 loop spans 14 amino acids. As DNA, the CDR3 is TGTGCCAGCAGTCCTAGGACACATACAGATACGCAGTATTTT. This sequence encodes CASSPRTHTDTQYF.

Concerning this clonotype: Its ends do not fully match the called genes, so a read error is possible. The gene calls are TRBV28 and TRBJ1-4; no firm D call. Germline CDR1 reads MDHEN; CDR2 reads SYDVKM. The CDR3 runs to 15 residues. CDR3 DNA sequence: TGTGCCAGCAATTTACCCAGTGCAACTAATGAAAAACTGTTTTTT. Protein product: CASNLPSATNEKLFF.

This clonotype was observed a handful of times. The V and J genes are TRBV29-1 and TRBJ2-7, with D unresolved. This CDR3 region has 12 residues. Germline-derived CDR1 and CDR2 are SQVTM and ANQGSEA. The CDR3 reads CNEGHPSYEQYF. The CDR3 DNA reads as TGCAACGAAGGGCATCCCTCCTACGAGCAGTACTTC.

This clonotype turned up a few times. V and J are TRBV12-3 or TRBV12-4 and TRBJ2-3; D assignment may be TRBD1 or TRBD2 (5 bases each). The CDR3 is 20 amino acids. V lost 5 bases and J 0 bases, leaving 27 bases between the germline ends. The CDR3 sequence is CASSNPHRPGTTASTDTQYF. As DNA, the CDR3 is TGTGCCAGCAGTAACCCCCACCGGCCAGGGACCACGGCGAGCACAGATACGCAGTATTTT.

This clonotype came up a few times. In DNA form, the CDR3 reads TGCAGTGCTACCCGACTAGCGGGGACCTACGAGCAGTACTTC. It specifies CSATRLAGTYEQYF. V and J are TRBV20-1 and TRBJ2-7; 11 bases fit TRBD2. Unmatched junction bases numbered 4, after V lost 4 bases and J lost 2 bases. CDR1 DFQATT and CDR2 SNEGSKA come from the germline V gene (reference sequence). CDR3 length: 14 amino acids.

This clonotype occurred a few times. This chain connects TRBV14 to TRBJ2-1, with 7 nucleotides matching TRBD2. The germline CDR1 and CDR2 sequences are SGHDN and FVKESK. The CDR3 is 18 amino acids. The J segment lost 4 bases and the V segment lost 1 base, leaving 13 bases of the junction unmatched. Written as DNA, the CDR3 is TGTGCCAGCAGCCAAGGGCTAGCGGCCGGGGGAATTTACAATGAGCAGTTCTTC. Its translation: CASSQGLAAGGIYNEQFF.

This clonotype was detected only a few times. This chain uses TRBV12-5 with TRBJ2-1; a possible D gene is TRBD2 (6 bases). The CDR3 has 16 amino acids. Germline lookup yields CDR1 LGHNT and CDR2 FRNRAP. V lost 0 bases and J 4 bases, leaving 13 bases between the germline ends. CDR3 nucleotide sequence: TGTGCTAGTGGTTTGGTCTGGGACTTGTCATACAATGAGCAGTTCTTC. Translated, it gives CASGLVWDLSYNEQFF.

V gene TRBV28 combines with J gene TRBJ1-2; 7 bases match TRBD1. Germline lookup yields CDR1 MDHEN and CDR2 SYDVKM. The CDR3 sequence is 14 residues long. J was trimmed by 4 bases and V by 4 bases; bases with no gene match: 6. The CDR3 bases are TGTGCCAGCAGTTCCGGGACAGTCAGCTATGGCTACACCTTC. This translates into CASSSGTVSYGYTF.